The text below deals with one TCR beta chain. Its antigen specificity is not known. No qualities accompany the bases; no much larger clone lies one base away. This sample was included in a study of vaccination effects on CD4 cells after COVID-19 (dated by TCRdb to about 2022). In the study overall: To identify antigen-specific CD4+ T cell clonotypes by their expansion, the ViraFEST assay first stimulated PBMC with viral peptide pools and then applied TCR sequencing. Post-vaccine samples across the study were collected a median of 72 days after the second dose, with a range of 14 to 241. Each well held two million PBMC cultured in IMDM containing around 5.1% human AB serum, 9.5 to 10 IU/ml IL-2 and gentamicin, along with roughly 10 ug/ml peptides. In both COVID-19 convalescent patients and infection-naive vaccine recipients, the study compared SARS-CoV-2 spike-specific CD4+ TCR repertoires from before mRNA vaccination with those from after it. A total of 9 to 11 COVID-19 convalescent patients and a handful of SARS-CoV-2-naive healthy vaccine recipients were included in the full study. Cultures from other donors in the study were sequenced with the Oncomine TCR Beta short-read assay on an Illumina iSeq 100. On the study overall, not on this receptor specifically: The study was limited by a small number of convalescent patients and lacked early post-infection timepoints. Marked clonal contraction was observed in both infection-induced and vaccine-induced clones at late post-vaccination timepoints, consistent with waning T cell responses. Among healthy vaccine recipients, nearly all vaccine-induced clones were SARS-CoV-2 mono-reactive, and just 1 of 255 was cross-reactive with common cold coronaviruses.

After more than 9 days of culture, CD4+ T cells were isolated with the EasySep CD4+ T cell isolation kit. Each participant received two doses of an mRNA SARS-CoV-2 vaccine, either BNT162b2 or mRNA-1273. Healthy vaccine recipients had no prior SARS-CoV-2 infection, confirmed by negative nucleocapsid antibodies before and after vaccination. On days 3 and 7, half of the culture medium was replaced with fresh IL-2-containing medium. Each peptide stimulation condition was cultured in triplicate wells unless otherwise noted. PBMC were separated from whole blood using Ficoll-Paque Plus gradient centrifugation and were then either cryopreserved at -140C or used fresh. The QIAamp micro DNA kit was used to extract genomic DNA from the cultured CD4+ T cells. The library was produced with the immunoSEQ multiplex PCR assay. DNA from the cultured and isolated CD4+ T cells underwent TCR beta CDR3 sequencing. The paper's data handling went like this. Non-productive TCR sequences were removed, reads were trimmed to the CDR3 region, and CDR3s of at least 7 amino acids were retained. Antigen-specific clonotypes were identified with the MANAFEST web app by comparing expansion in peptide wells against reference cultures. To be called positive, a clone needed expansion at FDR<0.05 compared with the reference and with all other wells, an odds ratio greater than 5, and a frequency greater than 0.1% in two replicate wells. Clonotypes significantly expanded in SARS-CoV-2 spike wells and in at least one common cold coronavirus spike condition were defined as cross-reactive. Using the stringdist R package, CDR3 similarity was measured by Levenshtein distance, and unrooted trees were constructed with ape in R 3.6.1. Drawn from immuneACCESS, this table holds only the in-frame rearrangements with V and J called that TCRdb kept. Clones are partly lost; checked studies trace under half to an unresolved V gene and leave the rest unexplained. The DNA gave D and trimming, while V, J and clone size come from that table. In this sample the table shows approximately 47,000 clones, around 70% of which occur a single time. The top ten clonotypes cover about 6.7% of the sample.

The germline V gene provides CDR1 SGHDN and CDR2 FVKESK. V ends up 5 bases short and J 4 bases short, with an unmatched junction base count of 1. The CDR3 contains 12 residues, cysteine and phenylalanine counted. The kept DNA is CDR3 alone, 36 bases in frame from the first base. The chain links TRBV14 with TRBJ2-5; 7 central bases correspond to TRBD2. The sample was CD4+ T cells from PBMCs cultured without peptide, taken after COVID-19 vaccination. The sequence was obtained from a human donor who received a COVID-19 vaccine. In nucleotides, the sequence is TGTGCCAGCAGCTTAGCGGGAGAGACCCAGTACTTC. It codes for CASSLAGETQYF.